This paragraph covers one T cell receptor beta chain sequence. What it binds is unknown. The sample originates from a study of shared clonotypes between healthy human individuals. Study-level findings and limits: Sorted-subset samples were not fully sequenced, rarefaction indicated. Sampling involved blood alone; tissue repertoires likely differ.

The CDR3 spans 13 residues. The V end was cut by 0 bases, the J end by 3 bases, with 4 bases between. Germline V lookup: CDR1 SGHKS, CDR2 YYEKEE (reference sequence). Clones were read by immunoSEQ multiplex PCR, and TCRdb kept only the in-frame ones, dropping some. The sample shows about 2.4 million clones, 93% of them seen only once. The clonotype was recovered from a man younger than 30 in good health. Some clones in this sample may be carry-over from other donors' samples. Sequenced material: naive CD4+ T cells from PBMCs. Regarding subset: CD45RA+ positively selected. This chain joins TRBV5-5 and TRBJ1-5; no reliable D call. This chain's CDR3 is CASSLVVNQPQHF. For the CDR3, the DNA is TGTGCCAGCAGCTTGGTGGTCAATCAGCCCCAGCATTTT.